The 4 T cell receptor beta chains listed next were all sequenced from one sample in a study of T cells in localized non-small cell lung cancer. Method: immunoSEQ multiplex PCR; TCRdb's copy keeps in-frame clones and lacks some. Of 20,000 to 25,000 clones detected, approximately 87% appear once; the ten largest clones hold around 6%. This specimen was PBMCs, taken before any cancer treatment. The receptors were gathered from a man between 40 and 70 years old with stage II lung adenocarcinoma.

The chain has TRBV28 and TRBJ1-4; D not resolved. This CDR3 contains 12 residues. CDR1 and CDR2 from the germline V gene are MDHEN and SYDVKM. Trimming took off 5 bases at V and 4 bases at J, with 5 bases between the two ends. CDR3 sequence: CASSGLNEKLFF. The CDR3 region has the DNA TGTGCCAGCAGTGGCCTTAATGAAAAACTGTTTTTT.

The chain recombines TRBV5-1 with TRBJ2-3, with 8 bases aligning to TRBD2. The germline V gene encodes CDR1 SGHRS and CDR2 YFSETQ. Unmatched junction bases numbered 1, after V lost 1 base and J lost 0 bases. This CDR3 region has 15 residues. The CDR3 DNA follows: TGCGCCAGCAGCTTGAGCGGGAGCAGCACAGATACGCAGTATTTT. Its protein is CASSLSGSSTDTQYF. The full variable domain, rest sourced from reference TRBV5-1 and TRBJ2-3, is KAGVTQTPRYLIKTRGQQVTLSCSPISGHRSVSWYQQTPGQGLQFLFEYFSETQRNKGNFPGRFSGRQFSNSRSEMNVSTLELGDSALYLCASSLSGSSTDTQYFGPGTRLTVL.

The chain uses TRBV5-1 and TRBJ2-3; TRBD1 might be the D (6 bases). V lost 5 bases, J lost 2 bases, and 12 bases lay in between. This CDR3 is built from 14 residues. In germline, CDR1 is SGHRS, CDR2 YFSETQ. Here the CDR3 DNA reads TGCGCCAGCAGAATAGACAGGCCCACAGATACGCAGTATTTT. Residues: CASRIDRPTDTQYF.

CDR3 DNA sequence: TGTGCCAGCAGCCCGAGGGACCAAACCGGGGAGCTGTTTTTT. As protein: CASSPRDQTGELFF. The genes are TRBV11-2 and TRBJ2-2; D tentatively reads TRBD1 or TRBD2 (5 bases each). V lost 5 bases to trimming and J lost 5 bases, with 12 bases between them. Germline CDR1 SGHAT, CDR2 FQNNGV. The CDR3 runs to 14 residues.